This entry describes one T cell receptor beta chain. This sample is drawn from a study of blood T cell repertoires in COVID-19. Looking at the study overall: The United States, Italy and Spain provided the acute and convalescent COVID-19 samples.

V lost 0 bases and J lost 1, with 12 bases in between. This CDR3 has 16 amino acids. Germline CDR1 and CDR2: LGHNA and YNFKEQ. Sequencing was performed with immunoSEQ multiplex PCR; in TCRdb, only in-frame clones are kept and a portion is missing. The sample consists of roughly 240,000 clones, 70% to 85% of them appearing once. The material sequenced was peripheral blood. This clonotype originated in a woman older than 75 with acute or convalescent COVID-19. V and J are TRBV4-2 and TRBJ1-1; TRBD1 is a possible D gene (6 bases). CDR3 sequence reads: CASSQDGGRGNTEAFF. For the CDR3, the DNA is TGTGCCAGCAGCCAAGATGGGGGCAGGGGGAACACTGAAGCTTTCTTT.